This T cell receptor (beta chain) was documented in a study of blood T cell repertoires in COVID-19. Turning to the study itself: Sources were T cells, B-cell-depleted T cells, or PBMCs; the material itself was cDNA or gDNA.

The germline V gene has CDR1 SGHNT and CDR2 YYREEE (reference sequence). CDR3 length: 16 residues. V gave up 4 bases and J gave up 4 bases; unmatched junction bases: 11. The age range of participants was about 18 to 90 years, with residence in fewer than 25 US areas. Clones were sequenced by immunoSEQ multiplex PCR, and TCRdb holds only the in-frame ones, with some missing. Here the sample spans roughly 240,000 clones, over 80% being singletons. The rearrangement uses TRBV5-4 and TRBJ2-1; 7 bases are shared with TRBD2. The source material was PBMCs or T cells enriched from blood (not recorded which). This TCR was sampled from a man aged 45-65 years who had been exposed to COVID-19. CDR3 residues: CASSAAPGLQYNEQFF. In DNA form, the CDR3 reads TGTGCCAGCAGCGCGGCCCCGGGACTACAATACAATGAGCAGTTCTTC.